This entry lists 27 T cell receptor beta chains sequenced from one sample in a study of breast tumors, draining lymph nodes, adjacent tissues. From the multiplex PCR reads, TCRdb called clonotypes with MiXCR, one entry per CDR3 protein. The data contain about 130,000 distinct CDR3 sequences, around 20% of them seen just once; the ten biggest clones take up 2.2%. The lymph nodes were axillary draining lymph nodes from breast cancer patients. Sequenced material: axillary lymph node tissue. These receptor sequences come from a female donor with breast cancer. Some clones in this sample may be carry-over from other donors' samples.

There are a few counts of this clonotype. V gene TRBV6-5 combines with J gene TRBJ2-6; D is ambiguous. Trimming shortened V by 5 bases and J by 0 bases, and 8 bases separated the two germline ends. The germline V gene encodes CDR1 MNHEY and CDR2 SVGAGI. CDR3 length equals 15 residues. The CDR3 DNA reads as TGTGCCAGCAGTGTAGTGGACTCTGGGGCCAACGTCCTGACTTTC. Its protein product is CASSVVDSGANVLTF.

This clonotype appeared once. A much bigger clone sits one base away, suggesting this may be a read error. The V gene is TRBV19, the J gene TRBJ1-5; 10 positions match TRBD1. With V trimmed by 8 bases and J by 9 bases, 13 bases remained unmatched. Germline V gene data show CDR1 as LNHDA and CDR2 as SQIVND (reference sequence). The CDR3 spans 15 residues. The CDR3 loop is CASLRPGTGVRPQHF. In DNA, the CDR3 is TGTGCCAGTCTCCGTCCCGGGACAGGGGTTCGGCCCCAGCATTTT.

There are many counts of this clonotype. This chain uses TRBV19 with TRBJ1-2, with 8 positions matching TRBD1. Losses at the gene ends were 7 bases for V and 5 bases for J; bases not matched to a gene: 6. Germline V gene sequence: CDR1 LNHDA, CDR2 SQIVND (reference sequence). CDR3 length equals 13 residues. CDR3 sequence: CASTADRGYGYTF. The CDR3 DNA reads as TGTGCCAGTACCGCCGACAGGGGTTATGGCTACACCTTC.

This clonotype was counted many times. The rearrangement uses TRBV20-1 and TRBJ2-7; possibly TRBD1 or TRBD2 for D (5 bases each). The CDR3 extends over 13 amino acids. V shed 3 bases and J shed 3 bases, with 12 bases lying between them. Germline CDR1 DFQATT, CDR2 SNEGSKA (reference sequence). The CDR3: CSASNRDGYEQYF. The CDR3 DNA is TGCAGTGCTAGCAACCGGGACGGCTACGAGCAGTACTTC.

Of note for this clonotype: A read error may be the cause here, since a much bigger clone is one base away. Here the CDR3 reads CASGQGEGGPLGEQYF. The CDR3 bases are TGCGCCAGCGGCCAAGGGGAGGGAGGGCCTCTTGGCGAGCAGTACTTC. The chain has TRBV4-1 and TRBJ2-7, with 7 bases identical to TRBD2. CDR1 is MGHRA and CDR2 is YSYEKL in the germline V gene. CDR3 length: 16 residues.

This clonotype was seen a few times. The chain has TRBV28 and TRBJ2-2; 11 bases align to TRBD1. The CDR3 runs to 15 residues. With V trimmed by 4 bases and J by 7 bases, 5 bases remained unmatched. The germline CDR1 and CDR2 sequences are MDHEN and SYDVKM. CDR3 protein: CASSSGGTGGGELFF. The DNA of the CDR3 is TGTGCCAGCAGTTCCGGAGGGACAGGGGGCGGGGAGCTGTTTTTT.

This clonotype was recorded many times. The chain is built from TRBV7-3 and TRBJ2-1, with D maybe TRBD2 (6 bases). Germline V lookup: CDR1 SGHTA, CDR2 FQGTGA. There are 16 residues in the CDR3. Trimming left V 4 bases short and J 0 bases short, with 13 bases between. CDR3 sequence: CASSSLSGHSYNEQFF. CDR3 sequence (DNA): TGTGCCAGCAGCTCGTTAAGCGGGCACTCCTACAATGAGCAGTTCTTC.

Ten or more counts support this clonotype. The rearrangement links TRBV12-3 or TRBV12-4 to TRBJ2-5; 11 positions agree with TRBD2. There are 15 residues in the CDR3. The V segment lost 2 bases and the J segment 4 bases; nucleotides outside the gene matches: 3. CDR3 residues: CASSLSLAGVETQYF. CDR3 nucleotide sequence: TGTGCCAGCAGTTTATCACTAGCGGGAGTAGAGACCCAGTACTTC.

This clonotype was counted ten times or more. The gene calls are TRBV5-1 and TRBJ2-1, with TRBD2 matching 10 bases. The CDR3 consists of 15 residues. CDR1 is SGHRS, CDR2 YFSETQ, per germline. The V and J ends lost 0 bases and 4 bases, in that order; junction bases with no gene match: 1. The CDR3, as DNA: TGCGCCAGCAGCTTGGTACTAGCGGGGTACAATGAGCAGTTCTTC. Amino acid sequence: CASSLVLAGYNEQFF.

This clonotype was detected ten times or more. The chain carries TRBV27 and TRBJ2-3; D could derive from TRBD1 or TRBD2 (5 bases each). Looked up from germline, CDR1 is MNHEY and CDR2 is SMNVEV (reference sequence). This CDR3 contains 13 residues. The V end lost 1 base, the J end lost 7 bases, and 9 bases lay between the germline ends. CDR3 in DNA: TGTGCCAGCAGTTTATGGGGGAGTCATACGCAGTATTTT. This codes for CASSLWGSHTQYF.

Details on this clonotype: A much larger clonotype is one base distant, so this may be a read error. The CDR3 does not close with the conserved phenylalanine or tryptophan, likely indicating a read error. This chain links TRBV27 with TRBJ2-7, with 9 bases matching TRBD1. This CDR3 is built from 13 residues. Germline lookup yields CDR1 MNHEY and CDR2 SMNVEV (reference sequence). The V segment lost 5 bases and the J segment 7 bases; nucleotides outside the gene matches: 6. CDR3 in DNA: TGTGCCAGCAGTGCGACAGGGGGGATTGAGCAGTACCTC. Protein: CASSATGGIEQYL.

This clonotype was found many times. The chain links TRBV12-3 or TRBV12-4 to TRBJ2-3; unclear D gene. The germline V and J ends were trimmed by 2 bases and 4 bases, with 7 bases remaining between them. The CDR3 sequence is 13 residues long. The CDR3 region is CASSLSEADTQYF. The DNA for the CDR3 is TGTGCCAGCAGTTTAAGTGAGGCAGATACGCAGTATTTT.

This rearrangement joins TRBV28 to TRBJ2-1; TRBD2 matches 7 bases. Germline V gives CDR1 MDHEN, CDR2 SYDVKM. CDR3 length: 14 amino acids. The trim removed 8 bases at V and 4 bases at J, leaving 8 bases unmatched. CDR3 amino acids: CASLKGGRYNEQFF. The CDR3, as DNA: TGTGCCAGCCTGAAGGGAGGGCGGTACAATGAGCAGTTCTTC.

This clonotype was recorded at least ten times. The chain has TRBV6-6 and TRBJ2-1; 7 bases agree with TRBD2. V gave up 1 base and J gave up 3 bases; unmatched junction bases: 9. Germline V gene lookup returns CDR1 MNHNY and CDR2 SVGAGI (reference sequence). The CDR3 contains 17 residues. The DNA for the CDR3 is TGTGCCAGCAGTTACTTGGGGGAGGGGCCGGGCTACAATGAGCAGTTCTTC. This codes for CASSYLGEGPGYNEQFF.

This clonotype has at least ten counts. V gene TRBV27 combines with J gene TRBJ2-2; D is perhaps TRBD1 (5 bases). Germline V gives CDR1 MNHEY, CDR2 SMNVEV (reference sequence). Trimming cost V 10 bases and J 2 bases, with 11 bases left between them. The CDR3 extends over 13 amino acids. The CDR3 is CATWTPNTGELFF. The CDR3 DNA sequence: TGTGCCACCTGGACACCTAACACCGGGGAGCTGTTTTTT.

On this clonotype: A much larger clonotype is one base distant, so this may be a read error. The chain recombines TRBV7-9 with TRBJ2-3; 8 bases align to TRBD2. V was pared by 11 bases and J by 1 base, with 5 bases of the junction left unmatched. This CDR3 is built from 13 residues. Germline CDR1 reads SEHNR; CDR2 reads FQNEAQ (reference sequence). The CDR3 coding sequence is TGTGCCTCCATAGCGGGGCGCACAGATACGCAGTATTTT. This translates into CASIAGRTDTQYF. Using reference TRBV7-9 and TRBJ2-3 for the parts outside the CDR3, the full variable domain is DTGVSQNPRHKITKRGQNVTFRCDPISEHNRLYWYRQTLGQGPEFLTYFQNEAQLEKSRLLSDRFSAERPKGSFSTLEIQRTEQGDSAMYLCASIAGRTDTQYFGPGTRLTVL.

Remarks on this clonotype: A read error may be the cause here, since a much bigger clone is one base away. The V call is TRBV11-2, the J call TRBJ2-1; D remains unclear. Deletions cut 2 bases from V and 12 bases from J, with 11 bases between. Germline V lookup: CDR1 SGHAT, CDR2 FQNNGV. This CDR3 comprises 12 residues. In DNA form, the CDR3 reads TGTGCCAGCAGCTTATCTTCGGTCAGGCAGTTCTTC. Residues: CASSLSSVRQFF.

About this clonotype itself: A single base separates this from a much larger clone, so it may be a read error. This sequence joins TRBV5-4 and TRBJ2-2; D unresolved. V shed 4 bases and J shed 4 bases, with 8 bases lying between them. The CDR3 spans 13 residues. Germline CDR1 and CDR2: SGHNT and YYREEE (reference sequence). CDR3 sequence: CASSALGTGELFF. In DNA, the CDR3 is TGTGCCAGCAGCGCTCTGGGCACCGGGGAGCTGTTTTTT.

The sample holds many counts of this clonotype. This chain joins TRBV19 and TRBJ2-3; D remains unclear. The CDR3 extends over 14 amino acids. Germline V gives CDR1 LNHDA, CDR2 SQIVND (reference sequence). V was trimmed by 0 bases and J by 4 bases, leaving 8 bases between them. Here the CDR3 DNA reads TGTGCCAGTAGTATAGAGGCCACAGCAGATACGCAGTATTTT. As protein: CASSIEATADTQYF.

This clonotype was seen a single time. This clone may be a read error of a much larger clone one base away. As the CDR3 is not closed by the conserved phenylalanine or tryptophan, this likely results from a read error. V and J are TRBV9 and TRBJ2-2; 8 nucleotides align to TRBD1. J was trimmed by 6 bases and V by 2 bases; bases with no gene match: 3. Germline CDR1 reads SGDLS; CDR2 reads YYNGEE. CDR3 length equals 14 residues. The CDR3 sequence: CASSVETGAGELFL. The CDR3 DNA reads TGTGCCAGCAGCGTGGAGACAGGGGCCGGGGAGCTGTTTCTT.

The chain employs TRBV28 and TRBJ2-3; TRBD2 matches at 7 bases. Trimming cost V 2 bases and J 3 bases; bases outside gene matches: 17. This CDR3 spans 19 amino acids. The germline CDR1 and CDR2 sequences are MDHEN and SYDVKM. CDR3 amino acids: CASSLPSDGGGVHTDTQYF. DNA for the CDR3: TGTGCCAGCAGTTTACCCTCTGACGGGGGAGGGGTACATACAGATACGCAGTATTTT.

Concerning this clonotype itself: A much larger clone lies one base from this, so it may be a read error. The gene calls are TRBV6-5 and TRBJ1-2, with D uncertain. The CDR3 has 12 amino acids. Germline lookup yields CDR1 MNHEY and CDR2 SVGAGI. The CDR3 DNA sequence: TGTGCCGGCAGTTACTCGGGGAGCGGCTACACCTTC. Its protein is CAGSYSGSGYTF.

This clonotype was detected many times. The V gene is TRBV27, the J gene TRBJ2-7, with 8 bases matching TRBD1. The germline V gene has CDR1 MNHEY and CDR2 SMNVEV (reference sequence). V lost 5 bases and J lost 4; bases outside the gene matches: 7. This CDR3 comprises 14 residues. The CDR3 here is CASSALQGAYEQYF. Written as DNA, the CDR3 is TGTGCCAGCAGTGCCCTCCAGGGGGCGTACGAGCAGTACTTC.

This clonotype was observed many times. The CDR3 protein is CASRRGQRGDTQYF. DNA of the CDR3: TGCGCCAGTCGACGCGGACAGAGGGGCGATACGCAGTATTTT. This chain uses TRBV5-1 with TRBJ2-3, with D possibly TRBD1 on 6 matching bases. Germline V gives CDR1 SGHRS, CDR2 YFSETQ. V was cut by 8 bases and J by 6 bases, with 19 bases left in between. The CDR3 has 14 amino acids.

In the case of this clonotype: A much larger clone is a single base away; this may be a read error. In nucleotides, the CDR3 is TGTGCCCGGAGACCAGCGGGATGGTCCTCTGGGGCCAACGTCCTGACTTTC. As protein: CARRPAGWSSGANVLTF. The chain is built from TRBV30 and TRBJ2-6, with 7 bases aligning to TRBD2. The CDR3 loop spans 17 amino acids. CDR1 is GTSNPN, CDR2 SVGIG, per germline (reference sequence).

This clonotype came up many times. The chain couples TRBV20-1 to TRBJ2-7; D is uncertain. V was shortened by 0 bases and J by 5 bases, with 8 bases between the two germline ends. Germline V gene lookup returns CDR1 DFQATT and CDR2 SNEGSKA (reference sequence). The CDR3 runs 12 residues. CDR3 nucleotide sequence: TGCAGTGCTAGAGATCTATGGAACGAGCAGTACTTC. Protein sequence: CSARDLWNEQYF.

This clonotype was seen ten or more times. The chain combines TRBV20-1 with TRBJ2-3; weak D call: TRBD1 (5 bases). This CDR3 is built from 13 residues. Trimming took off 5 bases at V and 4 bases at J, with 13 bases between the two ends. Germline loops: CDR1 DFQATT, CDR2 SNEGSKA (reference sequence). In DNA, the CDR3 is TGCAGTGCTCCGACGACAGACCCAGATACGCAGTATTTT. Translating it yields CSAPTTDPDTQYF.